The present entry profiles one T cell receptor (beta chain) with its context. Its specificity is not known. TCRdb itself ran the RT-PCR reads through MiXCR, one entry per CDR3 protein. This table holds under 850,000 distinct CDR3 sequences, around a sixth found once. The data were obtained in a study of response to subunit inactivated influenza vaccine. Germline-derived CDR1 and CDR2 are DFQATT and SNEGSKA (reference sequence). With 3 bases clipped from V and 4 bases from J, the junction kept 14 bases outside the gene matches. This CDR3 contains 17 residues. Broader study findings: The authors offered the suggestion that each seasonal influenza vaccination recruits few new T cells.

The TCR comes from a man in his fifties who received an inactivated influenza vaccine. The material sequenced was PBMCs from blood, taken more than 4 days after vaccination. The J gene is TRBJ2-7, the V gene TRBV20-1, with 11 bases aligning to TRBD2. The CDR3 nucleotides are TGCAGTGCTAGGGTAGCGGGGCTAGCGGGAGGTTGGTACGAGCAGTACTTC. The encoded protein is CSARVAGLAGGWYEQYF.